This TCR beta chain was found in a study of OX40 agonist ivuxolimab in advanced cancers. Across the study: The eligibility criteria allowed prior anti-PD-1, anti-PD-L1 or anti-CTLA-4 therapy, and under 50% had some.

Profiled with immunoSEQ multiplex PCR; TCRdb holds only in-frame clones, not every one. In the table there are 97,000 or so clones, 85% to 90% of which are singletons. Overall study results and limits: At 0.1 to 3.0 mg/kg, CD4+ and CD8+ blood T cells expanded clonally by week 6.

The germline V gene encodes CDR1 SQVTM and CDR2 ANQGSEA. The CDR3 is made up of 14 amino acids. Trimming stripped 4 bases from V and 2 bases from J, with 14 bases between. About this clone itself: Its specificity is unknown.

V and J are TRBV29-1 and TRBJ1-1, with D uncertain. The sample was CD4+ or CD8+ T cells sorted from blood, taken in a trial of the OX40 agonist ivuxolimab. The origin of this receptor is an adult with an advanced solid tumor such as melanoma, head and neck, liver or kidney cancer. The CDR3 DNA reads as TGCAGCGTTGTAGGGAACCCGGCTAACACTGAAGCTTTCTTT. It specifies CSVVGNPANTEAFF. Together with reference TRBV29-1 and TRBJ1-1, the CDR3 gives the full variable domain: SAVISQKPSRDICQRGTSLTIQCQVDSQVTMMFWYRQQPGQSLTLIATANQGSEATYESGFVIDKFPISRPNLTFSTLTVSNMSPEDSSIYLCSVVGNPANTEAFFGQGTRLTVV.